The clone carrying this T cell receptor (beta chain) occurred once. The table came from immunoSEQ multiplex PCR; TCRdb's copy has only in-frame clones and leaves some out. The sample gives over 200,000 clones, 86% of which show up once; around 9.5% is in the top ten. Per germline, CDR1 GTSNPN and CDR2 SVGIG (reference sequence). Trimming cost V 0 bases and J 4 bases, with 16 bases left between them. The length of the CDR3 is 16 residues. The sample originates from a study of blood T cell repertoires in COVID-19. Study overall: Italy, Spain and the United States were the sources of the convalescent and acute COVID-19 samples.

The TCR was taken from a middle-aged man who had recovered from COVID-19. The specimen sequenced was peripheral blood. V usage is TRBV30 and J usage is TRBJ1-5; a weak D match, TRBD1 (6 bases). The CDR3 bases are TGTGCCTGGAGTGTATCAGGGGTATTGGGTAATCAGCCCCAGCATTTT. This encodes CAWSVSGVLGNQPQHF. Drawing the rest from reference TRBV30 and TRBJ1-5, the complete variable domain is SQTIHQWPATLVQPVGSPLSLECTVEGTSNPNLYWYRQAAGRGLQLLFYSVGIGQISSEVPQNLSASRPQDRQFILSSKKLLLSDSGFYLCAWSVSGVLGNQPQHFGDGTRLSIL.